These 25 T cell receptor beta chains came from one sample sequenced in a study of T cells in Graves' hyperthyroidism and ophthalmopathy. Using RNA transcripts as the source, TCR beta CDR3 regions were amplified. During a first-round RT-PCR of the TCR CDR3, the HTBI primer set was used. TCRdb re-called the multiplex PCR reads with MiXCR, one entry per CDR3 protein. The table lists hundreds of thousands of distinct CDR3 sequences, approximately 18% of them singletons. Sequenced input: blood. These receptors were obtained from a woman in her forties or fifties with Graves' hyperthyroidism that later progressed to Graves' ophthalmopathy.

Note on this clonotype: This may be a read error: a much more frequent sequence differs by one nucleotide. The chain uses TRBV2 and TRBJ2-5; no definite D call. This CDR3 comprises 14 residues. Trimming took 11 bases from V and 1 from J, leaving 17 bases between them. CDR1 SNHLY and CDR2 FYNNEI come from the germline V gene. This CDR3 is CACVEQELQETQYF. The CDR3 bases are TGTGCCTGCGTCGAGCAGGAGCTCCAAGAGACCCAGTACTTC.

In its sample, this clonotype was seen many times. The chain recombines TRBV5-1 with TRBJ2-3, with 7 bases fitting TRBD1. The germline CDR1 and CDR2 sequences are SGHRS and YFSETQ. Germline trimming cut 2 bases from V and 0 bases from J; bases unmatched to any gene: 3. The CDR3 is 15 amino acids. In DNA, the CDR3 is TGCGCCAGCAGCTTAAACAGGGGAAGCACAGATACGCAGTATTTT. It encodes CASSLNRGSTDTQYF.

V is TRBV20-1 and J is TRBJ2-1, with 7 bases aligning to TRBD1. Germline V gives CDR1 DFQATT, CDR2 SNEGSKA (reference sequence). With V trimmed by 5 bases and J by 4 bases, 8 bases remained unmatched. The CDR3 is made up of 14 amino acids. This CDR3 reads CSAPGQNLYNEQFF. The CDR3 DNA sequence: TGCAGTGCTCCGGGACAGAACCTATACAATGAGCAGTTCTTC.

This chain joins TRBV4-1 and TRBJ1-4; no firm D call. Germline V gives CDR1 MGHRA, CDR2 YSYEKL. V lost 1 base and J lost 0, with 12 bases in between. CDR3 length: 17 residues. The CDR3 nucleotides are TGCGCCAGCAGCCAAGTACAGAGCTCCGCAACTAATGAAAAACTGTTTTTT. This translates into CASSQVQSSATNEKLFF.

This clonotype appeared many times. The genes are TRBV4-1 and TRBJ2-3; TRBD2 aligns across 11 bases. The CDR3 is 18 residues long. V was clipped by 4 bases and J by 6 bases; unmatched bases: 15. CDR1 and CDR2 (germline): MGHRA, YSYEKL. Here the CDR3 reads CASSPYPLAGGTVDTQYF. The CDR3 DNA is TGCGCCAGCAGCCCGTATCCGTTAGCGGGGGGGACCGTTGATACGCAGTATTTT.

This clonotype was seen repeatedly, ten times or more. The chain uses TRBV6-1 and TRBJ1-1, with D possibly TRBD1 on 5 matching bases. The CDR3 covers 14 residues. V dropped 2 bases and J dropped 5 bases, with 12 bases sitting between them. Per germline, CDR1 MNHNS and CDR2 SASEGT. The CDR3 reads CASSEQGIETEAFF. CDR3 coding DNA: TGTGCCAGCAGTGAACAGGGAATCGAGACTGAAGCTTTCTTT.

There are many counts of this clonotype. The CDR3 DNA reads TGCAGTGCAAATCCCGGGCAGGGCGGCAATGAGCAGTTCTTC. Amino acids: CSANPGQGGNEQFF. The chain couples TRBV20-1 to TRBJ2-1, with D possibly matching TRBD1 (5 bases). Trimming removed 6 bases from V and 6 bases from J, with 18 bases in between. The CDR3 spans 14 residues. Germline V lookup: CDR1 DFQATT, CDR2 SNEGSKA (reference sequence).

This clonotype was counted ten times or more. The chain has TRBV2 and TRBJ1-1; 9 positions agree with TRBD1. V shed 10 bases, J shed 1 base, and the junction held 13 bases outside the gene matches. The germline V gene encodes CDR1 SNHLY and CDR2 FYNNEI. The CDR3 is 16 residues long. The CDR3 loop reads CAIPRRTGATNTEAFF. The CDR3 nucleotides are TGTGCCATTCCCCGAAGGACAGGGGCTACGAACACTGAAGCTTTCTTT.

At least ten counts were recorded for this clonotype. This sequence joins TRBV12-3 or TRBV12-4 and TRBJ2-6, with no clear D. Trimming stripped 7 bases from V and 4 bases from J, with 11 bases between. The CDR3 runs to 14 residues. CDR3 region: CASNGDTGANVLTF. In DNA, the CDR3 is TGTGCCAGCAATGGTGATACAGGGGCCAACGTCCTGACTTTC.

This clonotype has ten or more counts. The chain employs TRBV3-1 and TRBJ2-3; 9 bases line up with TRBD2. The CDR3 has 15 amino acids. The J segment lost 1 base and the V segment lost 3 bases, leaving 2 bases of the junction unmatched. CDR1 LGHDT and CDR2 YNNKEL come from the germline V gene (reference sequence). The CDR3 DNA reads TGTGCCAGCAGCCACCGGACTAGCGGCACAGATACGCAGTATTTT. Translating it yields CASSHRTSGTDTQYF.

The V and J genes are TRBV20-1 and TRBJ1-1, with D maybe TRBD1 (5 bases). Germline loops: CDR1 DFQATT, CDR2 SNEGSKA (reference sequence). There are 13 residues in the CDR3. V lost 5 bases, J lost 3 bases, and 13 bases lay in between. The CDR3 DNA is TGCAGTGCTCCCGGGGCTGTCCACACTGAAGCTTTCTTT. Encoded protein: CSAPGAVHTEAFF.

This clonotype was detected many times. The chain has TRBV7-9 and TRBJ2-3; D is undetermined. The CDR3 covers 15 residues. V was clipped by 3 bases and J by 0 bases, with 10 bases between them. Germline assignment: CDR1 SEHNR and CDR2 FQNEAQ (reference sequence). CDR3 nucleotides: TGTGCCAGCAGCTTCGACTTTTCTAGCACAGATACGCAGTATTTT. Protein: CASSFDFSSTDTQYF.

The rearrangement joins TRBV11-2 to TRBJ2-5; 9 bases align to TRBD2. CDR3 size: 17 residues. Trimming at V came to 0 bases and at J to 3 bases, leaving 8 bases not matched to a gene. Germline V gene sequence: CDR1 SGHAT, CDR2 FQNNGV. The CDR3 DNA reads TGTGCCAGCAGCTTAGATCCGGCGACTAGCGGCGAAGAGACCCAGTACTTC. Amino acids: CASSLDPATSGEETQYF.

Many counts were recorded for this clonotype. The chain is built from TRBV2 and TRBJ1-1; a possible D gene is TRBD1 (6 bases). Trimming shortened V by 4 bases and J by 5 bases, and 8 bases separated the two germline ends. The CDR3 loop spans 12 amino acids. Germline V gene data show CDR1 as SNHLY and CDR2 as FYNNEI. CDR3 bases: TGTGCCAGCAGTGCAGGGGTTACTGAAGCTTTCTTT. The encoded protein is CASSAGVTEAFF.

This clonotype was seen many times. The chain recombines TRBV7-9 with TRBJ2-7, with TRBD1 identical over 9 bases. The CDR3 covers 15 residues. V was clipped by 6 bases and J by 5 bases; unmatched bases: 11. Germline assignment: CDR1 SEHNR and CDR2 FQNEAQ (reference sequence). The CDR3 sequence is CASSPTGQGDNEQYF. The CDR3 nucleotides are TGTGCCAGCAGTCCGACGGGACAGGGAGACAACGAGCAGTACTTC.

V is TRBV27 and J is TRBJ1-1; possibly TRBD1 for D (5 bases). Germline V gene sequence: CDR1 MNHEY, CDR2 SMNVEV (reference sequence). V was trimmed by 4 bases and J by 3 bases, leaving 15 bases between them. The CDR3 length is 15 residues. The CDR3 loop is CASSSPGRGDTEAFF. CDR3 nucleotides: TGTGCCAGCAGTTCACCCGGACGAGGGGACACTGAAGCTTTCTTT.

The V gene is TRBV19, the J gene TRBJ2-1, with 8 bases identical to TRBD1. This CDR3 has 13 amino acids. Trimming removed 4 bases from V and 7 bases from J; junction bases left unmatched: 3. Germline CDR1 reads LNHDA; CDR2 reads SQIVND (reference sequence). The chain's CDR3 is CASSKDRENEQFF. The CDR3 coding sequence is TGTGCCAGTAGTAAGGACAGGGAGAATGAGCAGTTCTTC.

In its sample, this clonotype was seen a few times. The chain couples TRBV6-5 to TRBJ1-5, with 8 nucleotides matching TRBD1. The junction had 9 bases not matched to a gene; V was cut back by 2 bases and J by 6 bases. The germline gives CDR1 MNHEY, CDR2 SVGAGI. The CDR3 runs to 16 residues. CDR3 loop: CASSYDLRQGFQPQHF. As DNA, the CDR3 is TGTGCCAGCAGTTACGATTTGCGACAGGGGTTTCAGCCCCAGCATTTT.

This clonotype was counted ten times or more. The rearrangement uses TRBV20-1 and TRBJ1-5; no reliable D call. CDR1 and CDR2 (germline): DFQATT, SNEGSKA (reference sequence). V lost 3 bases and J 0 bases, leaving 9 bases between the germline ends. This CDR3 spans 14 amino acids. The CDR3 here is CSASPTGSNQPQHF. Written as DNA, the CDR3 is TGCAGTGCTAGTCCGACGGGTAGCAATCAGCCCCAGCATTTT.

The J gene is TRBJ2-3, the V gene TRBV7-2; D ambiguous. This CDR3 contains 14 residues. Germline CDR1 SGHTA, CDR2 FQGNSA. V dropped 1 base and J dropped 4 bases, with 9 bases sitting between them. This CDR3 is CASSLGAGPDTQYF. The CDR3 DNA sequence: TGTGCCAGCAGCTTAGGGGCAGGCCCAGATACGCAGTATTTT. Together with reference TRBV7-2 and TRBJ2-3, the CDR3 gives the full variable domain: GAGVSQSPSNKVTEKGKDVELRCDPISGHTALYWYRQSLGQGLEFLIYFQGNSAPDKSGLPSDRFSAERTGGSVSTLTIQRTQQEDSAVYLCASSLGAGPDTQYFGPGTRLTVL.

This clonotype was observed many times. This sequence joins TRBV10-3 and TRBJ1-2, with D possibly matching TRBD1 (5 bases). Germline V gives CDR1 ENHRY, CDR2 SYGVKD. The CDR3 contains 17 residues. V lost 0 bases, J lost 2 bases, and 16 bases lay in between. CDR3 sequence: CAISESDNPETNYGYTF. CDR3 sequence (DNA): TGTGCCATCAGTGAGTCGGACAACCCAGAGACAAACTATGGCTACACCTTC.

In DNA form, the CDR3 reads TGCAGCGTTGAAGGATATCGAAGCGGGGGGGCCACTAGCACAGATACGCAGTATTTT. This sequence encodes CSVEGYRSGGATSTDTQYF. The chain combines TRBV29-1 with TRBJ2-3; TRBD2 matches 10 bases. The CDR3 is 19 residues long. Unmatched junction bases numbered 13, after V lost 1 base and J lost 0 bases. CDR1 SQVTM and CDR2 ANQGSEA come from the germline V gene.

The table lists this clonotype with many counts. This chain uses TRBV12-3 or TRBV12-4 with TRBJ2-7; D is unresolved. CDR3 length: 14 amino acids. Trimming shortened V by 5 bases and J by 2 bases, and 13 bases separated the two germline ends. The CDR3 DNA sequence: TGTGCCAGCAGTCCAAGCCGGCAACCCTACGAGCAGTACTTC. Its translation: CASSPSRQPYEQYF.

This clonotype was counted a few times. The rearrangement joins TRBV9 to TRBJ1-2; tentative D call: TRBD1 (5 bases). CDR1 and CDR2 from the germline V gene are SGDLS and YYNGEE. The CDR3 has 15 residues. The V gene lost 0 bases and the J gene lost 3 bases, with 12 bases spanning the gap. CDR3 amino acids: CASSVEGTGDYGYTF. CDR3 bases: TGTGCCAGCAGCGTAGAAGGAACAGGAGACTATGGCTACACCTTC.

This clonotype was counted ten times or more. This rearrangement joins TRBV7-9 to TRBJ2-7; 8 bases fit TRBD1. Germline loops: CDR1 SEHNR, CDR2 FQNEAQ (reference sequence). The CDR3 covers 15 residues. The V gene end was trimmed by 7 bases and the J gene end by 0 bases; junction bases not matched to a gene: 8. The CDR3 loop is CASTIRDRNSYEQYF. In DNA form, the CDR3 reads TGTGCCAGCACAATCCGGGACAGGAACTCCTACGAGCAGTACTTC. Supplemented by reference TRBV7-9 and TRBJ2-7, the full variable domain reads DTGVSQNPRHKITKRGQNVTFRCDPISEHNRLYWYRQTLGQGPEFLTYFQNEAQLEKSRLLSDRFSAERPKGSFSTLEIQRTEQGDSAMYLCASTIRDRNSYEQYFGPGTRLTVT.